This entry lists 14 T cell receptor beta chains sequenced from one sample in a study of cytomegalovirus exposure and HLA in healthy donors. Amplification used 60 Vbeta primers and 13 Jbeta primers. This table comes from immunoSEQ multiplex PCR, and its TCRdb copy is limited to in-frame clones, with some not included. This sample has over 90,000 clones, with roughly four fifths found just once. The sample was PBMCs. These receptors originate from a man aged 35 to 55 in good health and CMV-seronegative.

This chain connects TRBV7-8 to TRBJ2-7; 14 bases agree with TRBD2. There are 17 residues in the CDR3. Germline lookup yields CDR1 SGHVS and CDR2 FQNEAQ. Trimming cost V 2 bases and J 2 bases; bases outside gene matches: 5. The CDR3, as DNA: TGTGCCAGCAGCTTAAGGGGACTAGCGGGGGCTCCCTACGAGCAGTACTTC. Residues: CASSLRGLAGAPYEQYF. The whole variable domain, remainder taken from reference TRBV7-8 and TRBJ2-7, is GAGVSQSPRYKVAKRGQDVALRCDPISGHVSLFWYQQALGQGPEFLTYFQNEAQLDKSGLPSDRFFAERPEGSVSTLKIQRTQQEDSAVYLCASSLRGLAGAPYEQYFGPGTRLTVT.

The chain carries TRBV6-1 and TRBJ2-7, with 7 nucleotides matching TRBD1. Germline values: CDR1 MNHNS, CDR2 SASEGT. V was pared by 1 base and J by 9 bases, with 9 bases of the junction left unmatched. There are 14 residues in the CDR3. In nucleotides, the CDR3 is TGTGCCAGCAGTGAAGAGACAGGGTTGCGTGGGCAGTACTTC. It specifies CASSEETGLRGQYF.

This clone was seen many times. Germline is not matched at one junction end, which may reflect a read error. Here the CDR3 DNA reads TGTGCCAGCAGCGACTACCATGAGCAGTTCTTC. This codes for CASSDYHEQFF. The J gene is TRBJ2-1, the V gene TRBV7-9, with D maybe TRBD2 (5 bases). There are 11 residues in the CDR3. The germline gives CDR1 SEHNR, CDR2 FQNEAQ (reference sequence).

The chain joins TRBV6-6 to TRBJ2-6; D gene unclear. V lost 0 bases and J lost 4, with 4 bases in between. Germline V gene lookup returns CDR1 MNHNY and CDR2 SVGAGI (reference sequence). CDR3 size: 14 residues. Here the CDR3 reads CASSYSTGANVLTF. The CDR3 nucleotides read TGTGCCAGCAGTTACTCGACAGGGGCCAACGTCCTGACTTTC.

This clone occurred a few times. The chain links TRBV6-5 to TRBJ2-7, with D possibly being TRBD1 (6 bases). V shed 4 bases and J shed 8 bases, with 18 bases lying between them. Germline values: CDR1 MNHEY, CDR2 SVGAGI. The CDR3 runs to 14 residues. CDR3 loop: CASSSWDTPTKQYF. CDR3 nucleotides: TGTGCCAGCAGTTCATGGGACACTCCTACGAAGCAGTACTTC.

This clone occurred a few times. V is TRBV29-1 and J is TRBJ1-2; the match to TRBD1 covers 8 bases. In germline, CDR1 is SQVTM, CDR2 ANQGSEA. The CDR3 extends over 11 amino acids. V shed 4 bases and J 8 bases; nucleotides not matched to a gene: 3. In nucleotides, the CDR3 is TGCAGCGTTGCCAGGGGGCGAGGCTACACCTTC. It yields the protein CSVARGRGYTF.

This clone has a handful of counts. V usage is TRBV5-6 and J usage is TRBJ1-4, with D perhaps matching TRBD1 (5 bases). The CDR3 covers 13 residues. Trimming stripped 5 bases from V and 8 bases from J, with 13 bases between. The germline gives CDR1 SGHDT, CDR2 YYEEEE. Written as DNA, the CDR3 is TGTGCCAGCAGTTTGAGGGGCTTAGAAAAACTGTTTTTT. Its translation is CASSLRGLEKLFF.

The V call is TRBV6-1, the J call TRBJ2-7; TRBD2 matches 11 bases. Germline V CDR1 and CDR2: MNHNS, SASEGT. This CDR3 has 18 amino acids. Germline trimming cut 4 bases from V and 4 bases from J; bases unmatched to any gene: 15. The CDR3 region is CASSARTLLAGESYEQYF. CDR3 in DNA: TGTGCCAGCAGTGCAAGAACCCTACTAGCGGGGGAATCTTACGAGCAGTACTTC.

The chain employs TRBV7-2 and TRBJ2-2; TRBD2 agrees at 13 bases. The junction had 7 bases not matched to a gene; V was cut back by 2 bases and J by 7 bases. The CDR3 spans 17 residues. Looked up from germline, CDR1 is SGHTA and CDR2 is FQGNSA. CDR3 sequence reads: CASSLTSGGALGGELFF. The CDR3, as DNA: TGTGCCAGCAGCTTAACTAGCGGGGGGGCCCTTGGCGGGGAGCTGTTTTTT. Full variable domain (missing parts from reference TRBV7-2 and TRBJ2-2): GAGVSQSPSNKVTEKGKDVELRCDPISGHTALYWYRQSLGQGLEFLIYFQGNSAPDKSGLPSDRFSAERTGGSVSTLTIQRTQQEDSAVYLCASSLTSGGALGGELFFGEGSRLTVL.

The V call is TRBV7-3, the J call TRBJ1-6; no firm D call. V was clipped by 0 bases and J by 6 bases, with 9 bases between them. Germline V lookup: CDR1 SGHTA, CDR2 FQGTGA. The CDR3 runs 15 residues. The CDR3: CASSLTGRSNSPLHF. The CDR3 DNA reads TGTGCCAGCAGCTTAACGGGCAGAAGTAATTCACCCCTCCACTTT.

The gene calls are TRBV15 and TRBJ2-5; TRBD1 matches at 9 bases. The end of the DNA aligns better with TRBJ2-7, so the J call may be wrong. Germline V CDR1 and CDR2: LNHNV, YYDKDF (reference sequence). The CDR3 covers 15 residues. CDR3 protein: CATPLFKTGGGEQYF. CDR3 DNA sequence: TGTGCCACCCCCTTGTTTAAGACAGGGGGGGGCGAGCAGTACTTC.

The gene calls are TRBV4-1 and TRBJ2-4, with 9 bases fitting TRBD2. After removal of 4 bases from V and 0 bases from J, the junction contained 10 bases not matched to a gene. CDR1 and CDR2 from the germline V gene are MGHRA and YSYEKL. The length of the CDR3 is 18 residues. CDR3 protein: CASSPGLAATSAKNIQYF. The CDR3 coding sequence is TGCGCCAGCAGCCCGGGACTAGCCGCTACATCAGCCAAAAACATTCAGTACTTC.

The chain employs TRBV18 and TRBJ2-5; TRBD2 might be the D (7 bases). The ends were cut back, 2 bases at V and 1 base at J, with 8 bases in the middle. This CDR3 has 14 residues. The V gene's germline CDR1 is KGHSH and CDR2 LQKENI. The CDR3 loop is CASSPAGAQETQYF. The CDR3 DNA is TGTGCCAGCTCACCAGCGGGGGCCCAAGAGACCCAGTACTTC.

The genes are TRBV6-6 and TRBJ2-1, with D unresolved. The V and J ends lost 6 bases and 2 bases respectively, with 17 bases between them. The CDR3 loop spans 16 amino acids. The V gene's germline CDR1 is MNHNY and CDR2 SVGAGI (reference sequence). The CDR3 DNA sequence: TGTGCCAGCAGCCTAACCGGTACAGCTCCCTACAATGAGCAGTTCTTC. It yields the protein CASSLTGTAPYNEQFF.